These 27 T cell receptor beta chains came from one sample sequenced in a study of preoperative IRX-2 immunotherapy in early breast cancer. Treatment: preoperative locoregional IRX-2 cytokine immunotherapy. Repertoires were generated with immunoSEQ multiplex PCR, while TCRdb's copy carries only in-frame clones and drops some. This table has about 42,000 clones, about 72% appearing once. Sequences were derived from tumor tissue, sampled after IRX-2 immunotherapy. Receptor source: a human donor with breast cancer.

Here the CDR3 DNA reads TGCGCCAGCAGCTTGGAGGACTACGCTTTCTACGAGCAGTACTTC. As protein: CASSLEDYAFYEQYF. The rearrangement uses TRBV5-1 and TRBJ2-7; tentatively, D is TRBD2 (6 bases). Deletions cut 0 bases from V and 3 bases from J, with 13 bases between. The CDR3 covers 15 residues. Germline CDR1 SGHRS, CDR2 YFSETQ.

The chain recombines TRBV14 with TRBJ2-7; D is unclear. Germline CDR1 reads SGHDN; CDR2 reads FVKESK. Trimming took off 3 bases at V and 3 bases at J, with 9 bases between the two ends. This CDR3 has 13 residues. CDR3 amino acids: CASSHADDYEQYF. The CDR3 bases are TGTGCCAGCAGCCATGCAGATGACTACGAGCAGTACTTC.

The chain recombines TRBV30 with TRBJ2-5; TRBD2 matches at 9 bases. The junction had 3 bases not matched to a gene; V was cut back by 2 bases and J by 2 bases. Germline values: CDR1 GTSNPN, CDR2 SVGIG (reference sequence). This CDR3 has 14 residues. The CDR3 region is CAWSLTSGQETQYF. CDR3 DNA sequence: TGTGCCTGGAGTTTGACTAGCGGACAAGAGACCCAGTACTTC.

This sequence joins TRBV11-3 and TRBJ1-3, with D unresolved. The V end lost 3 bases, the J end lost 1 base, and 10 bases lay between the germline ends. Germline loops: CDR1 SGHNT, CDR2 YENEEA. This CDR3 has 15 amino acids. CDR3 in amino acids: CASSLEATSGNTIYF. DNA for the CDR3: TGTGCCAGCAGCTTGGAGGCCACTTCTGGAAACACCATATATTTT. The whole variable domain, remainder taken from reference TRBV11-3 and TRBJ1-3, is EAGVVQSPRYKIIEKKQPVAFWCNPISGHNTLYWYLQNLGQGPELLIRYENEEAVDDSQLPKDRFSAERLKGVDSTLKIQPAELGDSAVYLCASSLEATSGNTIYFGEGSWLTVV.

This chain connects TRBV11-3 to TRBJ2-5; TRBD2 agrees at 7 bases. The germline V gene encodes CDR1 SGHNT and CDR2 YENEEA. V lost 4 bases, J lost 4 bases, and 15 bases stayed unmatched. This CDR3 is built from 17 residues. DNA for the CDR3: TGTGCCAGCAGCTCCGGGACTAACAGGCTTAAGGGAGAGACCCAGTACTTC. As protein: CASSSGTNRLKGETQYF.

The rearrangement joins TRBV19 to TRBJ1-2; possibly TRBD1 for D (5 bases). Germline CDR1 LNHDA, CDR2 SQIVND (reference sequence). V was cut by 0 bases and J by 4 bases, with 9 bases left in between. CDR3 size: 14 residues. In DNA form, the CDR3 reads TGTGCCAGTAGTATAGAGGGACCGGGCTATGGCTACACCTTC. Its translation is CASSIEGPGYGYTF. The full variable domain, completed using reference TRBV19 and TRBJ1-2, is DGGITQSPKYLFRKEGQNVTLSCEQNLNHDAMYWYRQDPGQGLRLIYYSQIVNDFQKGDIAEGYSVSREKKESFPLTVTSAQKNPTAFYLCASSIEGPGYGYTFGSGTRLTVV.

The chain uses TRBV19 and TRBJ2-7; TRBD1 matches at 8 bases. Germline values: CDR1 LNHDA, CDR2 SQIVND (reference sequence). This CDR3 spans 13 amino acids. With 10 bases clipped from V and 4 bases from J, the junction kept 9 bases outside the gene matches. The CDR3 protein is CATQRDRSYEQYF. DNA of the CDR3: TGTGCCACCCAAAGGGACAGGTCTTACGAGCAGTACTTC.

The genes are TRBV14 and TRBJ2-7; D call uncertain. V dropped 1 base and J dropped 3 bases, with 13 bases sitting between them. The CDR3 consists of 15 residues. Germline assignment: CDR1 SGHDN and CDR2 FVKESK. CDR3 DNA: TGTGCCAGCAGCCAAGGCGGTCCCGTAGACTACGAGCAGTACTTC. As protein: CASSQGGPVDYEQYF.

V and J are TRBV6-8 and TRBJ1-4; 10 bases agree with TRBD1. CDR1 MNHGY and CDR2 SAAAGT come from the germline V gene. With 10 bases clipped from V and 10 bases from J, the junction kept 9 bases outside the gene matches. CDR3 length: 13 amino acids. The CDR3 region is CAMGTGESGKLFF. For the CDR3, the DNA is TGTGCCATGGGGACAGGGGAGAGCGGAAAACTGTTTTTT.

The sample holds one count of this clone. The chain uses TRBV29-1 and TRBJ1-1, with D possibly matching TRBD1 (5 bases). From germline, CDR1 is SQVTM and CDR2 ANQGSEA. The CDR3 covers 15 residues. Trimming cost V 1 base and J 5 bases, with 17 bases left between them. CDR3 loop: CSVEVAGQWWTEAFF. In DNA form, the CDR3 reads TGCAGCGTTGAAGTCGCAGGACAATGGTGGACTGAAGCTTTCTTT. Full variable domain (rest looked up from reference TRBV29-1 and TRBJ1-1): SAVISQKPSRDICQRGTSLTIQCQVDSQVTMMFWYRQQPGQSLTLIATANQGSEATYESGFVIDKFPISRPNLTFSTLTVSNMSPEDSSIYLCSVEVAGQWWTEAFFGQGTRLTVV.

The gene calls are TRBV12-5 and TRBJ1-4, with 9 bases matching TRBD1. Germline V gene data show CDR1 as LGHNT and CDR2 as FRNRAP. This CDR3 spans 16 amino acids. In DNA form, the CDR3 reads TGTGCCACCACCCGGGACAGGGCTGCAACTAATGAAAAACTGTTTTTT. It yields the protein CATTRDRAATNEKLFF.

This CDR3 reads CASSRTGYGYTF. CDR3 nucleotide sequence: TGTGCCAGCAGTCGGACAGGGTATGGCTACACCTTC. V and J are TRBV9 and TRBJ1-2, with 8 bases identical to TRBD1. This CDR3 contains 12 residues. V was pared by 5 bases and J by 5 bases, with 2 bases of the junction left unmatched. Looked up from germline, CDR1 is SGDLS and CDR2 is YYNGEE.

V gene TRBV6-8 combines with J gene TRBJ1-5, with D unclear. With 2 bases removed from V and 0 bases from J, the gap between germline ends came to 5 bases. The CDR3 spans 14 residues. Germline loops: CDR1 MNHGY, CDR2 SAAAGT. CDR3 DNA sequence: TGTGCCAGCAGTTACGCTTATAGCAATCAGCCCCAGCATTTT. This translates into CASSYAYSNQPQHF.

V is TRBV6-8 and J is TRBJ2-7, with D uncertain. The V gene's germline CDR1 is MNHGY and CDR2 SAAAGT. Trimming pared 8 bases from V and 6 bases from J, leaving 14 bases between. This CDR3 is built from 12 residues. CDR3 nucleotide sequence: TGTGCCAGCTCGGTGGGGTGGGGCGAGCAGTACTTC. Translated, it gives CASSVGWGEQYF.

The rearrangement joins TRBV6-8 to TRBJ1-6; possible D gene TRBD1, 6 bases. From germline, CDR1 is MNHGY and CDR2 SAAAGT. Trimming removed 8 bases at V and 9 bases at J, with 14 bases between. There are 13 residues in the CDR3. In nucleotides, the CDR3 is TGTGCCAGCCAAGAACAGGGAGGTTCACCCCTCCACTTT. Its protein product is CASQEQGGSPLHF.

This chain uses TRBV6-8 with TRBJ1-3; D possibly corresponds to TRBD1 (5 bases). This CDR3 has 15 amino acids. CDR1 and CDR2 from the germline V gene are MNHGY and SAAAGT. V lost 5 bases and J lost 0, with 11 bases in between. This chain's CDR3 is CASSQGRRSGNTIYF. CDR3 nucleotide sequence: TGTGCCAGCAGTCAGGGACGGCGCTCTGGAAACACCATATATTTT.

The chain carries TRBV19 and TRBJ2-7, with D possibly being TRBD1 or TRBD2 (6 bases each). This CDR3 spans 12 amino acids. CDR1 and CDR2 from the germline V gene are LNHDA and SQIVND (reference sequence). V was shortened by 6 bases and J by 3 bases, with 9 bases between the two germline ends. The CDR3 DNA reads as TGTGCCAGTAGCGAGGGGGGCTACGAGCAGTACTTC. It is translated as CASSEGGYEQYF.

The chain employs TRBV5-1 and TRBJ1-5; D unclear. V was trimmed by 2 bases and J by 6 bases, leaving 12 bases between them. This CDR3 contains 14 residues. Germline CDR1 reads SGHRS; CDR2 reads YFSETQ. CDR3 protein: CASSFRTVGQPQHF. CDR3 in DNA: TGCGCCAGCAGCTTTAGAACAGTAGGTCAGCCCCAGCATTTT.

The chain uses TRBV7-8 and TRBJ1-1; 9 positions agree with TRBD1. Trimming removed 5 bases from V and 3 bases from J; junction bases left unmatched: 1. This CDR3 is 13 amino acids long. Germline V gene data show CDR1 as SGHVS and CDR2 as FQNEAQ. The CDR3 DNA is TGTGCCAGCAGCCGACAGGGGGACACTGAAGCTTTCTTT. Its translation is CASSRQGDTEAFF.

This clone came up a few times. V usage is TRBV5-1 and J usage is TRBJ2-1; 7 bases map to TRBD1. The junction had 5 bases not matched to a gene; V was cut back by 4 bases and J by 1 base. Looked up from germline, CDR1 is SGHRS and CDR2 is YFSETQ. This CDR3 contains 15 residues. The CDR3 loop is CASSTGTASYNEQFF. The CDR3, as DNA: TGCGCCAGCAGCACGGGGACAGCTTCCTACAATGAGCAGTTCTTC.

The V gene is TRBV11-3, the J gene TRBJ2-7, with 8 bases fitting TRBD2. The CDR3 sequence is 14 residues long. Germline values: CDR1 SGHNT, CDR2 YENEEA. With 2 bases clipped from V and 2 bases from J, the junction kept 2 bases outside the gene matches. The CDR3 reads CASSLLGLAYEQYF. The CDR3 DNA sequence: TGTGCCAGCAGCTTATTGGGACTAGCCTACGAGCAGTACTTC.

The rearrangement joins TRBV12-5 to TRBJ1-3, with a weak D call TRBD1 (5 bases). V was shortened by 6 bases and J by 0 bases, with 12 bases between the two germline ends. The germline V gene encodes CDR1 LGHNT and CDR2 FRNRAP. CDR3 length: 15 amino acids. CDR3 sequence (DNA): TGTGCTAGTGGGCTACAGGTTCTCTCTGGAAACACCATATATTTT. Amino acids: CASGLQVLSGNTIYF.

This clone appeared a single time. The rearrangement joins TRBV10-2 to TRBJ1-2; D not resolved. The CDR3 totals 13 residues. Germline assignment: CDR1 WSHSY and CDR2 SAAADI. V was clipped by 3 bases and J by 4 bases, with 9 bases between them. The CDR3 here is CASSDRHGYGYTF. CDR3 DNA: TGCGCCAGCAGTGACCGACATGGCTATGGCTACACCTTC.

This chain joins TRBV16 and TRBJ1-1; D might be TRBD1 (6 bases). Germline V gene data show CDR1 as KGHSY and CDR2 as FQNENV. The V end was cut by 7 bases, the J end by 1 base, with 19 bases between. This CDR3 region has 16 residues. The DNA for the CDR3 is TGTGCCAGCATCAAAGGCAGGGGTGGGGGGAACACTGAAGCTTTCTTT. Translated: CASIKGRGGGNTEAFF. Full variable domain (outside the CDR3, taken from reference TRBV16 and TRBJ1-1): GEEVAQTPKHLVRGEGQKAKLYCAPIKGHSYVFWYQQVLKNEFKFLISFQNENVFDETGMPKERFSAKCLPNSPCSLEIQATKLEDSAVYFCASIKGRGGGNTEAFFGQGTRLTVV.

The chain employs TRBV7-1 and TRBJ2-7, with 11 bases that match TRBD1. TRBV7-1 is annotated as an ORF whose role is uncertain. Trimming cost V 5 bases and J 3 bases; bases outside gene matches: 3. The CDR3 has 14 residues. The CDR3 region has the DNA TGTGCCAGCAGCCGGACAGGGGGCCACTACGAGCAGTACTTC. The encoded protein is CASSRTGGHYEQYF.

The chain links TRBV18 to TRBJ2-7; possible D gene TRBD1, 6 bases. The CDR3 contains 16 residues. Trimming cost V 3 bases and J 0 bases, with 15 bases left between them. Germline CDR1 KGHSH, CDR2 LQKENI. The CDR3 is CASSPLRARGSYEQYF. As DNA, the CDR3 is TGTGCCAGCTCACCCCTCCGGGCCAGGGGCTCCTACGAGCAGTACTTC.

This sequence joins TRBV9 and TRBJ1-4; D may be TRBD1 (6 bases). CDR1 is SGDLS and CDR2 is YYNGEE in the germline V gene. Deletions cut 0 bases from V and 0 bases from J, with 12 bases between. The CDR3 extends over 17 amino acids. As DNA, the CDR3 is TGTGCCAGCAGCGTAGGTCAGGGGAGGGCAACTAATGAAAAACTGTTTTTT. Protein sequence: CASSVGQGRATNEKLFF.